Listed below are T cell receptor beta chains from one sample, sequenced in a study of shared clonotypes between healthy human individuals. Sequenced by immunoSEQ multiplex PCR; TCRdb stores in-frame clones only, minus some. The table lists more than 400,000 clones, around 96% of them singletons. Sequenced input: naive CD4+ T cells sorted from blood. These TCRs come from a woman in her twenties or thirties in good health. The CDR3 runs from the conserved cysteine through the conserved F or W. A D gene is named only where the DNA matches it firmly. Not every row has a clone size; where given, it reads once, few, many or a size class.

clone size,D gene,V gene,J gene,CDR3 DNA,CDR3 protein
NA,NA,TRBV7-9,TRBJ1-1,TGTGCCAGCAGTCCTAGGACTCGGACTTACACTGAAGCTTTCTTT,CASSPRTRTYTEAFF
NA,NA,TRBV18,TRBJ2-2,TGTGCCAGCTCAGCGAGGAACACCGGGGAGCTGTTTTTT,CASSARNTGELFF
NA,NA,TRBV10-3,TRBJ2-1,TGTGCCATCAGTGGGGTAGGCGGGAAAAGCTCCTACAATGAGCAGTTCTTC,CAISGVGGKSSYNEQFF
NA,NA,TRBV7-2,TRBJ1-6,TGTGCCAGCAGCTCCCGGGCCGCGGGTTCACCCCTCCACTTT,CASSSRAAGSPLHF
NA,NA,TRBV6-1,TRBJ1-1,TGTGCCAGCAGGCCTGGATTTGGGAACACTGAAGCTTTCTTT,CASRPGFGNTEAFF
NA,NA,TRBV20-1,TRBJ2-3,TGCAGTGCTGGCCCGGCGGATACGCAGTATTTT,CSAGPADTQYF
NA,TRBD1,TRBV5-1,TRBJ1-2,TGCGCCAGTTTTCCCACGGGGGGACAGGGCTTCTATGGCTACACCTTC,CASFPTGGQGFYGYTF
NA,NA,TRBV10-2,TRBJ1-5,TGCGCCAGCAGTGAGGCTTATAGCAATCAGCCCCAGCATTTT,CASSEAYSNQPQHF
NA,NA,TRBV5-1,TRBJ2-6,TGCGCCAGCAGCCTTACCACAGGGACCGGGGCCAACGTCCTGACTTTC,CASSLTTGTGANVLTF
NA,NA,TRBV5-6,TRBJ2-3,TGTGCCAGCAGCTTGGCCACGAGGGACACAGATACGCAGTATTTT,CASSLATRDTDTQYF
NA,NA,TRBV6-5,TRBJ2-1,TGTGCCAGCAGTTACTCTATAGCGATCGATGAGCAGTTCTTC,CASSYSIAIDEQFF
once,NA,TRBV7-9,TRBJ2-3,TGTGCCAGCAGCTTATTACTAGTTACAGATACGCAGTATTTT,CASSLLLVTDTQYF
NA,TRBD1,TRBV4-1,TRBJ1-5,TGCGCCAGCAGCCATGTAGGACAGGGAGAACAGCCCCAGCATTTT,CASSHVGQGEQPQHF